This T cell receptor (beta chain) emerged from a study of blood T cells in healthy people across ages. Primed by a sample-barcoded 5' primer and a J-beta primer mix, a second PCR proceeded for roughly 7 to 11 cycles. Each cDNA molecule received a tag from a template-switch adaptor that had 12 random nucleotides. TCRdb redid the calling of the 5' RACE reads with MiXCR, one entry per CDR3 protein. Among 1.2 million to 1.5 million distinct CDR3 sequences listed, roughly 45% were seen once. The CDR3 runs 17 residues. Germline V gene data show CDR1 as SGHTA and CDR2 as FQGNSA. V was trimmed by 5 bases and J by 2 bases, leaving 21 bases between them.

This chain uses TRBV7-2 with TRBJ1-1; tentative D call: TRBD1 (6 bases). The sequence was obtained from a woman aged 18-35 years in good health. The sequenced sample consisted of blood. The CDR3 DNA reads TGTGCCAGCAGCCCCCGGGTCCCCCTGGGGGGCAACACTGAAGCTTTCTTT. Translation gives CASSPRVPLGGNTEAFF.